This TCR beta chain was found in a study of shared clonotypes between healthy human individuals. Repertoires were generated with immunoSEQ multiplex PCR, while TCRdb's copy carries only in-frame clones and drops some. The sample contains around 500,000 clones, 81% of which appear only once. Notes on the study in general: Clonotype sharing across donors was expected to vary with sequencing depth. Blood was the only sampled material, and tissue repertoires likely differ. The represented genetic and exposure-history diversity was limited by the small number of donors.

The donor cohort consisted entirely of Caucasian adults residing in Nashville, Tennessee. As to this clone: The antigen remains unidentified.

CDR1 and CDR2 (germline): SNHLY, FYNNEI. Between the trimmed V and J ends, which lost 6 bases and 9 bases, there was a span of 15 bases. The CDR3 is made up of 13 amino acids. This clonotype was sampled from a woman aged 40-49 years in good health. Some clones in this sample may be carry-over from other donors' samples. V is TRBV2 and J is TRBJ2-1; D ambiguous. The sample taken for sequencing was PBMCs. As DNA, the CDR3 is TGTGCCAGCAGATATGCCGTGGTGAGTGAGCAGTTCTTC. It yields the protein CASRYAVVSEQFF.